Here is one T cell receptor beta chain with its context. This CDR3 contains 14 residues. The germline V gene has CDR1 MNHEY and CDR2 SMNVEV (reference sequence). V dropped 6 bases and J dropped 4 bases, with 15 bases sitting between them. Repertoires were generated with immunoSEQ multiplex PCR, while TCRdb's copy carries only in-frame clones and drops some. This table has fewer than 200,000 clones, 83% appearing once. This sample was included in a study of blood T cell repertoires in COVID-19. Sequencing was carried out using peripheral blood. The rearrangement uses TRBV27 and TRBJ1-2; D gene unclear. The clonotype comes from a woman over 75 with acute or convalescent COVID-19. The CDR3 region is CASSSTFSSYGYTF. In DNA form, the CDR3 reads TGTGCCAGCAGCTCCACTTTCTCCTCCTATGGCTACACCTTC.